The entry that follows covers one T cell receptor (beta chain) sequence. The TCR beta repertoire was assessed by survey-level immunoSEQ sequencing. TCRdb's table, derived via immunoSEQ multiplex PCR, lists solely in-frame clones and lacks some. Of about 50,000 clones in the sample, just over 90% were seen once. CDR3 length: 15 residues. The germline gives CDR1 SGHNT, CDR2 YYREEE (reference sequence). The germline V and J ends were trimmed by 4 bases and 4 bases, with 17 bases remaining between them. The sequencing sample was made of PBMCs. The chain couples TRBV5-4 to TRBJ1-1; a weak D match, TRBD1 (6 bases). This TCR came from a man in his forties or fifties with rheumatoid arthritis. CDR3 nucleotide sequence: TGTGCCAGCAGCCGGGTGGGGGGCTATATCACTGAAGCTTTCTTT. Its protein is CASSRVGGYITEAFF.